Sequencing of this T cell receptor beta chain was carried out in a study of cytomegalovirus exposure and HLA in healthy donors. Study findings and constraints: CMV serostatus was the only recorded immune exposure for donors. Confirmation in vitro established that a few CMV-associated chains were specific for CMV antigens. A later analysis reported that several of the most significant clusters appeared to be linked to common viral pathogens, among them Epstein-Barr virus. In a later analysis, the majority of CMV-associated beta chains seemingly showed HLA restriction.

The PCR used 60 Vbeta and 13 Jbeta primers. Method: immunoSEQ multiplex PCR; TCRdb's copy keeps in-frame clones and lacks some. Here the sample spans approximately 150,000 clones, 68% being singletons. This clone appeared a few times. Its antigen is not identified. The sequencing input was PBMCs. This clonotype originated in a man aged 50-59 years in good health and CMV-seronegative.

CDR3 residues: CASSLSSFARGEQFF. For the CDR3, the DNA is TGTGCCAGCAGCTTAAGCAGTTTCGCGCGGGGGGAGCAGTTCTTC. The chain has TRBV7-3 and TRBJ2-1; 7 bases are a match to TRBD2. There are 15 residues in the CDR3. Germline V gene sequence: CDR1 SGHTA, CDR2 FQGTGA. The V gene end was trimmed by 1 base and the J gene end by 10 bases; junction bases not matched to a gene: 10.